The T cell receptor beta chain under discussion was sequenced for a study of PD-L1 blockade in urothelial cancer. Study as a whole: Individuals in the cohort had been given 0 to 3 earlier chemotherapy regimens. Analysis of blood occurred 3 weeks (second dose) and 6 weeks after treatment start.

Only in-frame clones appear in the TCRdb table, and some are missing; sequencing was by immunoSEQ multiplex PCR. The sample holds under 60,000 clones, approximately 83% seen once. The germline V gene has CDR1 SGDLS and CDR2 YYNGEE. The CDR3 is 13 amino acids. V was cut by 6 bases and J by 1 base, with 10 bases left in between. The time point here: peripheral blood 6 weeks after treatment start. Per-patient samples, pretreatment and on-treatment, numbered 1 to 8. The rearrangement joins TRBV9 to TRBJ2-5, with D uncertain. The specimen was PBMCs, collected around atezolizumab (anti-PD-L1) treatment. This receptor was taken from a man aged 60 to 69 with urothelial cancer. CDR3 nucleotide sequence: TGTGCCAGCACGAATGAGGCCCAAGAGACCCAGTACTTC. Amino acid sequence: CASTNEAQETQYF.